This entry is about one TCR beta chain. TCRdb's table, derived via immunoSEQ multiplex PCR, lists solely in-frame clones and lacks some. This sample has about a million clones, with approximately 80% found just once. The data originate from a study of shared clonotypes between healthy human individuals. CDR1 is SGHTA, CDR2 FQGNSA, per germline. The CDR3 totals 13 residues. V shed 1 base and J shed 6 bases, with 9 bases lying between them. This chain uses TRBV7-2 with TRBJ1-1, with D possibly being TRBD1 (6 bases). This clonotype was obtained from a man aged 18 to 29 in good health. Some clones in this sample may be carry-over from other donors' samples. Sample: memory CD4+ T cells from PBMCs. Documented subset: CD45RA-negative fraction. The CDR3 loop reads CASSLGGGAEAFF. CDR3 in DNA: TGTGCCAGCAGCTTAGGAGGGGGGGCTGAAGCTTTCTTT.